A single sample is the source of the 32 T cell receptor beta chains below, sequenced in a study of blood T cell repertoires in COVID-19. Clones were sequenced by immunoSEQ multiplex PCR, and TCRdb holds only the in-frame ones, with some missing. The data hold about 190,000 clones, with about 82% observed a single time. Sequencing input: PBMCs or T cells enriched from blood (not recorded which). Every receptor here comes from a woman in her twenties or thirties who had recovered from COVID-19.

CDR3 bases: TGCGCCAGCAGCCGGGACAGGGACAGAGAGACCCAGTACTTC. This codes for CASSRDRDRETQYF. The gene calls are TRBV5-1 and TRBJ2-5, with 9 bases aligning to TRBD1. V lost 4 bases to trimming and J lost 4 bases; unmatched junction nucleotides: 5. Germline assignment: CDR1 SGHRS and CDR2 YFSETQ. The CDR3 has 14 amino acids.

The gene calls are TRBV27 and TRBJ2-7, with 8 bases lining up with TRBD1. The V and J ends lost 6 bases and 2 bases, in that order; junction bases with no gene match: 18. Germline loops: CDR1 MNHEY, CDR2 SMNVEV (reference sequence). The CDR3 sequence is 18 residues long. The CDR3 protein is CASRQDRGGSLRTYEQYF. DNA of the CDR3: TGTGCCAGCAGACAAGACAGGGGCGGATCTTTAAGAACCTACGAGCAGTACTTC.

This clone has a single count. The J gene is TRBJ2-1, the V gene TRBV19, with 11 positions matching TRBD2. This CDR3 is built from 15 residues. J gave up 4 bases and V 6 bases, and 5 bases lay outside the gene matches. Germline values: CDR1 LNHDA, CDR2 SQIVND (reference sequence). Written as DNA, the CDR3 is TGTGCCAGTAGCAGGACTAGCGGGTATTACAATGAGCAGTTCTTC. Protein product: CASSRTSGYYNEQFF.

The chain uses TRBV27 and TRBJ1-4; D gene ambiguous. The CDR3 runs to 13 residues. CDR1 is MNHEY, CDR2 SMNVEV, per germline (reference sequence). V gave up 4 bases and J gave up 8 bases, with 11 bases separating them. The CDR3 nucleotides are TGTGCCAGCAGTTCTATCTCCATCGAAAAACTGTTTTTT. Translated, it gives CASSSISIEKLFF.

The chain employs TRBV5-4 and TRBJ1-2; D gene uncertain. In germline, CDR1 is SGHNT, CDR2 YYREEE (reference sequence). CDR3 length: 15 amino acids. Between the trimmed V and J ends, which lost 4 bases and 8 bases, there was a span of 21 bases. CDR3 sequence: CASSPWSGQSTGYTF. DNA of the CDR3: TGTGCCAGCAGCCCGTGGTCAGGCCAAAGCACGGGCTACACCTTC. Full variable domain (outside the CDR3, taken from reference TRBV5-4 and TRBJ1-2): ETGVTQSPTHLIKTRGQQVTLRCSSQSGHNTVSWYQQALGQGPQFIFQYYREEENGRGNFPPRFSGLQFPNYSSELNVNALELDDSALYLCASSPWSGQSTGYTFGSGTRLTVV.

The CDR3 DNA reads as TGTGCCAGCAGTCGGAGGGGGACAGATCGAAACACCGGGGAGCTGTTTTTT. Encoded protein: CASSRRGTDRNTGELFF. The rearrangement links TRBV6-6 to TRBJ2-2; D is perhaps TRBD1 (7 bases). The CDR3 covers 17 residues. CDR1 and CDR2 (germline): MNHNY, SVGAGI (reference sequence). Trimming cost V 5 bases and J 2 bases, with 18 bases left between them.

V gene TRBV5-6 combines with J gene TRBJ1-1, with 9 bases identical to TRBD1. Germline V CDR1 and CDR2: SGHDT, YYEEEE. CDR3 length: 16 amino acids. J gave up 3 bases and V 2 bases, and 8 bases lay outside the gene matches. The CDR3, as DNA: TGTGCCAGCAGCTTTGGGACAGGGAGAGCGGACACTGAAGCTTTCTTT. Translation gives CASSFGTGRADTEAFF.

The gene calls are TRBV11-2 and TRBJ2-3, with D possibly being TRBD2 (5 bases). The CDR3 sequence is 16 residues long. Germline V lookup: CDR1 SGHAT, CDR2 FQNNGV. Trimming pared 4 bases from V and 6 bases from J, leaving 20 bases between. The CDR3 bases are TGTGCCAGCAGCTCGGTCCGTGGGCTAGCTTGGGATACGCAGTATTTT. This sequence encodes CASSSVRGLAWDTQYF.

The rearrangement joins TRBV10-1 to TRBJ2-7; D perhaps matches TRBD2 (6 bases). Trimming left V 0 bases short and J 3 bases short, with 12 bases between. CDR3 length: 15 residues. Germline V gives CDR1 WNHNN, CDR2 SYGVQD (reference sequence). The CDR3 protein is CASSESGGVRYEQYF. As DNA, the CDR3 is TGCGCCAGCAGTGAGTCGGGGGGAGTTCGCTACGAGCAGTACTTC.

The chain links TRBV5-1 to TRBJ1-2; TRBD1 agrees at 8 bases. Germline assignment: CDR1 SGHRS and CDR2 YFSETQ. The CDR3 is 14 residues long. Trimming removed 1 base from V and 7 bases from J; junction bases left unmatched: 6. This CDR3 reads CASSLQGAGSGYTF. The CDR3 nucleotides are TGCGCCAGCAGCTTGCAGGGGGCCGGGAGTGGCTACACCTTC.

This chain connects TRBV30 to TRBJ2-7; D remains unclear. The CDR3 totals 10 residues. Germline loops: CDR1 GTSNPN, CDR2 SVGIG (reference sequence). V was cut by 1 base and J by 8 bases, with 6 bases left in between. Here the CDR3 DNA reads TGTGCCTGGAGTGCAGGAAAGCAGTACTTC. Translated, it gives CAWSAGKQYF.

At least ten counts were recorded for this clone. This chain links TRBV6-6 with TRBJ1-2; 9 bases line up with TRBD1. There are 14 residues in the CDR3. V was clipped by 3 bases and J by 6 bases; unmatched bases: 5. Germline CDR1 and CDR2: MNHNY and SVGAGI (reference sequence). CDR3 sequence (DNA): TGTGCCAGCAGTTATGGACAGGGGATGGATGGCTACACCTTC. It yields the protein CASSYGQGMDGYTF.

The chain couples TRBV19 to TRBJ2-2; D not certain. The germline CDR1 and CDR2 sequences are LNHDA and SQIVND (reference sequence). V was shortened by 4 bases and J by 8 bases, with 8 bases between the two germline ends. The length of the CDR3 is 12 residues. The CDR3 bases are TGTGCCAGTAGTACCCTACGGGGGGAGCTGTTTTTT. It specifies CASSTLRGELFF.

The J gene is TRBJ2-2, the V gene TRBV2, with a tentative D call TRBD2 (6 bases). The CDR3 loop spans 17 amino acids. The V end lost 2 bases, the J end lost 3 bases, and 16 bases lay between the germline ends. In germline, CDR1 is SNHLY, CDR2 FYNNEI. This chain's CDR3 is CASSESRLDEYTGELFF. CDR3 sequence (DNA): TGTGCCAGCAGTGAATCCCGACTAGACGAGTACACCGGGGAGCTGTTTTTT.

The genes are TRBV6-1 and TRBJ2-7, with TRBD2 matching over 12 bases. V lost 0 bases to trimming and J lost 6 bases; unmatched junction nucleotides: 3. Germline V gene lookup returns CDR1 MNHNS and CDR2 SASEGT. This CDR3 comprises 15 residues. CDR3 nucleotide sequence: TGTGCCAGCAGTGAAGCGACTAGCGGGAGCGGCGAGCAGTACTTC. Encoded protein: CASSEATSGSGEQYF.

A few counts support this clone. The chain carries TRBV5-1 and TRBJ2-7, with D perhaps matching TRBD1 (5 bases). Looked up from germline, CDR1 is SGHRS and CDR2 is YFSETQ. The CDR3 runs to 12 residues. V gave up 5 bases and J gave up 1 base, with 7 bases separating them. The CDR3 coding sequence is TGCGCCAGCAGGACAGATTCCTACGAGCAGTACTTC. The encoded protein is CASRTDSYEQYF.

The sample holds a few counts of this clone. The J gene is TRBJ2-7, the V gene TRBV5-4, with 8 bases matching TRBD2. V lost 0 bases to trimming and J lost 4 bases; unmatched junction nucleotides: 12. The CDR3 is 17 residues long. Germline V gene data show CDR1 as SGHNT and CDR2 as YYREEE (reference sequence). CDR3 nucleotide sequence: TGTGCCAGCAGCTTGGATCTGAGACGGGAGGGCCGGTACGAGCAGTACTTC. Amino acid sequence: CASSLDLRREGRYEQYF.

The V call is TRBV6-1, the J call TRBJ1-6; TRBD1 agrees at 11 bases. The CDR3 has 18 amino acids. Germline trimming cut 0 bases from V and 10 bases from J; bases unmatched to any gene: 11. Germline assignment: CDR1 MNHNS and CDR2 SASEGT. The CDR3 protein is CASSEALLGQGAGSPLHF. In nucleotides, the CDR3 is TGTGCCAGCAGTGAAGCGCTGCTCGGACAGGGGGCAGGATCACCCCTCCACTTT.

The genes are TRBV29-1 and TRBJ1-2, with 9 bases identical to TRBD1. The CDR3 contains 13 residues. V lost 4 bases and J lost 3; bases outside the gene matches: 3. In germline, CDR1 is SQVTM, CDR2 ANQGSEA. As DNA, the CDR3 is TGCAGCGTTGGGACAGGGGAGCACTATGGCTACACCTTC. Translation gives CSVGTGEHYGYTF. The whole variable domain, filled in from reference TRBV29-1 and TRBJ1-2, reads SAVISQKPSRDICQRGTSLTIQCQVDSQVTMMFWYRQQPGQSLTLIATANQGSEATYESGFVIDKFPISRPNLTFSTLTVSNMSPEDSSIYLCSVGTGEHYGYTFGSGTRLTVV.

The gene calls are TRBV11-3 and TRBJ2-1; the match to TRBD2 covers 9 bases. Germline V gives CDR1 SGHNT, CDR2 YENEEA. The CDR3 is made up of 16 amino acids. V gave up 4 bases and J gave up 2 bases; unmatched junction bases: 6. CDR3 DNA sequence: TGTGCCAGCAGCTCAGGAAGCGGGAGGCCCTACAATGAGCAGTTCTTC. The encoded protein is CASSSGSGRPYNEQFF.

Here the CDR3 reads CASSEAGGRVRYGYTF. CDR3 bases: TGTGCCAGCAGTGAAGCAGGCGGAAGAGTACGGTATGGCTACACCTTC. The chain couples TRBV2 to TRBJ1-2; D gene uncertain. Germline values: CDR1 SNHLY, CDR2 FYNNEI. The V end lost 0 bases, the J end lost 5 bases, and 16 bases lay between the germline ends. The CDR3 totals 16 residues.

This clone appeared a few times. The chain joins TRBV28 to TRBJ1-5; D gene ambiguous. This CDR3 has 16 amino acids. With 6 bases removed from V and 4 bases from J, the gap between germline ends came to 19 bases. Germline values: CDR1 MDHEN, CDR2 SYDVKM. In DNA form, the CDR3 reads TGTGCCAGCAGCAATACTAATAGTGGTAGGAATCAGCCCCAGCATTTT. Translating gives CASSNTNSGRNQPQHF.

This clone was recorded once. Distinct nucleotide sequences in the sample also encode this CDR3. This chain joins TRBV18 and TRBJ2-5; possibly TRBD1 for D (6 bases). V gave up 3 bases and J gave up 2 bases, with 7 bases separating them. Germline values: CDR1 KGHSH, CDR2 LQKENI. The CDR3 extends over 13 amino acids. CDR3 loop: CASSPDRQETQYF. In DNA form, the CDR3 reads TGTGCCAGCTCACCTGACAGGCAAGAGACCCAGTACTTC.

This clone was seen a few times. The V call is TRBV19, the J call TRBJ2-7, with D maybe TRBD1 (5 bases). CDR3 length: 14 amino acids. The V gene lost 1 base and the J gene lost 1 base, with 8 bases spanning the gap. CDR1 is LNHDA, CDR2 SQIVND, per germline (reference sequence). The CDR3 bases are TGTGCCAGTAGTATAGGACGACAGTCCTACGAGCAGTACTTC. Its translation is CASSIGRQSYEQYF.

The chain links TRBV6-5 to TRBJ1-2; D unresolved. Germline CDR1 reads MNHEY; CDR2 reads SVGAGI. The germline V and J ends were trimmed by 2 bases and 0 bases, with 7 bases remaining between them. The CDR3 totals 14 residues. The CDR3 protein is CASSYRRSNYGYTF. The CDR3 DNA is TGTGCCAGCAGTTACCGGAGATCTAACTATGGCTACACCTTC.

The rearrangement uses TRBV14 and TRBJ2-3, with 8 bases fitting TRBD2. CDR1 is SGHDN, CDR2 FVKESK, per germline. The CDR3 covers 18 residues. The J segment lost 3 bases and the V segment lost 4 bases, leaving 15 bases of the junction unmatched. The CDR3 nucleotides read TGTGCCAGCAGCCGCCTCCACCCAACTAGCGGTTATACAGATACGCAGTATTTT. Its protein is CASSRLHPTSGYTDTQYF. The full variable domain, rest sourced from reference TRBV14 and TRBJ2-3, is EAGVTQFPSHSVIEKGQTVTLRCDPISGHDNLYWYRRVMGKEIKFLLHFVKESKQDESGMPNNRFLAERTGGTYSTLKVQPAELEDSGVYFCASSRLHPTSGYTDTQYFGPGTRLTVL.

The chain combines TRBV28 with TRBJ2-3, with 7 nucleotides matching TRBD2. The germline CDR1 and CDR2 sequences are MDHEN and SYDVKM. The CDR3 runs to 16 residues. J gave up 5 bases and V 5 bases, and 13 bases lay outside the gene matches. Written as DNA, the CDR3 is TGTGCCAGCAGTCCCAACCTAGCGGATGGGGGAGATACGCAGTATTTT. Encoded protein: CASSPNLADGGDTQYF.

This clone was picked up one time. CDR3 bases: TGTGCCAGCAGGAGGGGGGGCTACGAGCAGTACTTC. It is translated as CASRRGGYEQYF. The V gene is TRBV5-6, the J gene TRBJ2-7; D is possibly TRBD2 (7 bases). The CDR3 is 12 amino acids. Trimming left V 5 bases short and J 3 bases short, with 9 bases between. The germline gives CDR1 SGHDT, CDR2 YYEEEE.

The genes are TRBV11-3 and TRBJ2-5; no firm D call. This CDR3 is 12 amino acids long. Between the trimmed V and J ends, which lost 4 bases and 5 bases, there was a span of 8 bases. The V gene's germline CDR1 is SGHNT and CDR2 YENEEA. The CDR3 region is CASSSLGETQYF. CDR3 nucleotides: TGTGCCAGCAGCTCCCTGGGCGAGACCCAGTACTTC. Full variable domain (remainder filled in from reference TRBV11-3 and TRBJ2-5): EAGVVQSPRYKIIEKKQPVAFWCNPISGHNTLYWYLQNLGQGPELLIRYENEEAVDDSQLPKDRFSAERLKGVDSTLKIQPAELGDSAVYLCASSSLGETQYFGPGTRLLVL.

J is TRBJ1-1 and V is TRBV12-3 or TRBV12-4; no definite D call. Trimming cost V 6 bases and J 4 bases, with 12 bases left between them. The CDR3 runs to 13 residues. The CDR3 DNA follows: TGTGCCAGCAGCCAGACTTGGGTCACTGAAGCTTTCTTT. It is translated as CASSQTWVTEAFF.

The V and J genes are TRBV21-1 and TRBJ2-2; the table assigns TRBD2, which was not confirmed against the DNA. TRBV21-1 represents a pseudogene. The CDR3 is 19 residues long. CDR3 DNA: TGTGCCAGCAGCCGAGGACTAGCGGGAGGGAACACTGGGACCGGGGAGCTGTTTTTT. It yields the protein CASSRGLAGGNTGTGELFF.

The J gene is TRBJ2-3, the V gene TRBV19; TRBD2 agrees at 12 bases. This CDR3 is built from 15 residues. With V trimmed by 4 bases and J by 5 bases, 4 bases remained unmatched. In germline, CDR1 is LNHDA, CDR2 SQIVND (reference sequence). CDR3: CASSTASGRGDTQYF. CDR3 coding DNA: TGTGCCAGTAGTACGGCTAGCGGGAGGGGAGATACGCAGTATTTT.